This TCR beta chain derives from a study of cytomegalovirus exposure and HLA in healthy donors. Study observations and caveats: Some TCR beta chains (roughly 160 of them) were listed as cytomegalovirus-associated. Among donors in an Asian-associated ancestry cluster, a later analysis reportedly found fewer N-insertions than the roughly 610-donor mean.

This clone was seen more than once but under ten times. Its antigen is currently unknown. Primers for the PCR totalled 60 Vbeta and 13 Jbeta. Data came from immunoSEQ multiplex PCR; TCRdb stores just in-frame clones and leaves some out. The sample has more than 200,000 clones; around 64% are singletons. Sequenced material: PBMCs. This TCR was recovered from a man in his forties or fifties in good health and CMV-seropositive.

The chain's CDR3 is CASSSPGQSNTEAFF. CDR3 bases: TGTGCCAGTAGTTCGCCGGGACAGTCGAACACTGAAGCTTTCTTT. V gene TRBV19 combines with J gene TRBJ1-1, with 7 bases lining up with TRBD1. The CDR3 loop spans 15 amino acids. Unmatched junction bases numbered 7, after V lost 5 bases and J lost 1 base. CDR1 is LNHDA, CDR2 SQIVND, per germline (reference sequence).